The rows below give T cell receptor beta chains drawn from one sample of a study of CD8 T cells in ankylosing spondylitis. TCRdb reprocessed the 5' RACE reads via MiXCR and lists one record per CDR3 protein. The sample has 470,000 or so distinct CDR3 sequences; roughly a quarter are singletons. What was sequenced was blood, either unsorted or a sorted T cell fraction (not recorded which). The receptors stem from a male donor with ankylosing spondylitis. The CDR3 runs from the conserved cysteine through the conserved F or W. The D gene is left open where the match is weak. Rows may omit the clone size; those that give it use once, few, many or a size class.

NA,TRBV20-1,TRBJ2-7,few,CSARDASKDLYEQYF,TGCAGTGCTAGAGATGCCTCTAAGGACCTCTACGAGCAGTACTTC
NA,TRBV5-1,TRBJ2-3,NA,CASSLRQFTDTQYF,TGCGCCAGCAGCTTGCGACAGTTTACAGATACGCAGTATTTT
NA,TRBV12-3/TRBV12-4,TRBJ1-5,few,CASSLYGGTGQPQHF,TGTGCCAGCAGTTTATATGGGGGTACAGGGCAGCCCCAGCATTTT
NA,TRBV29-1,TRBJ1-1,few,CSVDFGDTEAFF,TGCAGCGTTGATTTTGGGGACACTGAAGCTTTCTTT
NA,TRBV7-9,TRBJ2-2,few,CASSPTGLTGELFF,TGTGCCAGCAGCCCGACAGGTCTCACCGGGGAGCTGTTTTTT
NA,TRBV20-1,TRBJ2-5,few,CSAQLGPQETQYF,TGCAGTGCTCAGCTAGGGCCCCAAGAGACCCAGTACTTC
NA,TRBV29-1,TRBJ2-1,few,CSAPDYPGPVEQFF,TGCAGCGCACCGGACTACCCAGGCCCGGTTGAGCAGTTCTTC
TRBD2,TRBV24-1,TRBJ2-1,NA,CATSMSGRAPEQFF,TGTGCCACCAGTATGAGCGGGAGAGCACCTGAGCAGTTCTTC
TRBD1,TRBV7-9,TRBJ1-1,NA,CASSLDRVTEAFF,TGTGCCAGCAGTCTAGACAGGGTCACTGAAGCTTTCTTT
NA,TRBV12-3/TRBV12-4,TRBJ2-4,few,CASRLGGAKNIQYF,TGTGCCAGCAGACTAGGAGGGGCCAAAAACATTCAGTACTTC